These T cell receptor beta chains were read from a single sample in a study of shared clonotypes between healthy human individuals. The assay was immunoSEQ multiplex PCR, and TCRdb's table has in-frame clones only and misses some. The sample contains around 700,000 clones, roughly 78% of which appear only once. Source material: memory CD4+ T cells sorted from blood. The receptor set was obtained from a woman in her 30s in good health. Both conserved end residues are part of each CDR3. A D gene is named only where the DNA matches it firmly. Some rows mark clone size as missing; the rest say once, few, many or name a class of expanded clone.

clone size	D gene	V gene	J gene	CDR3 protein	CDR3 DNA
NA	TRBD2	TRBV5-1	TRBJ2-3	CASSLVRGEYIDTQYF	TGCGCCAGCAGCTTGGTCCGGGGGGAGTATATAGATACGCAGTATTTT
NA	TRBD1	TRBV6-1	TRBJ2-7	CASAGYRGAYEQYF	TGTGCCAGCGCTGGGTACAGGGGCGCCTACGAGCAGTACTTC
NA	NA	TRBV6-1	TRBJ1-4	CASSQTTNEKLFF	TGTGCCAGTTCACAGACAACTAATGAAAAACTGTTTTTT
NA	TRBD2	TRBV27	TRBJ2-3	CASRTSGRPDTQYF	TGTGCCAGCCGTACTAGCGGGAGACCAGATACGCAGTATTTT
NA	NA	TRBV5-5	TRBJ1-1	CASSWGPGGGTEAFF	TGTGCCAGCAGCTGGGGCCCGGGCGGAGGGACTGAAGCTTTCTTT
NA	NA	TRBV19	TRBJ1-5	CASRTASANQPQHF	TGTGCCAGTAGGACAGCAAGTGCCAATCAGCCCCAGCATTTT
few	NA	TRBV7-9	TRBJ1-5	CASAVDQPQHF	TGTGCCAGTGCAGTGGATCAGCCCCAGCATTTT
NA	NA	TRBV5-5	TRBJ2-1	CASRKQYNEQFF	TGTGCCAGCAGGAAACAGTACAATGAGCAGTTCTTC
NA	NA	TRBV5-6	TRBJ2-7	CASSSTYEQYF	TGTGCCAGCAGCTCGACCTACGAGCAGTACTTC
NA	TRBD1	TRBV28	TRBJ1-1	CASSLPVGQGATEAFF	TGTGCCAGCAGTTTACCCGTGGGCCAGGGGGCCACTGAAGCTTTCTTT
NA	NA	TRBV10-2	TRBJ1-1	CASSHHTGNTEAFF	TGCGCCAGCAGTCATCACACAGGGAACACTGAAGCTTTCTTT
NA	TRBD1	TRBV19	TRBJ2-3	CASSLGQVDTDTQYF	TGTGCCAGTAGTTTAGGACAGGTGGACACAGATACGCAGTATTTT
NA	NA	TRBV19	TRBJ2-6	CASSRSSSGANVLTF	TGTGCCAGTAGTCGGTCGAGCTCTGGGGCCAACGTCCTGACTTTC
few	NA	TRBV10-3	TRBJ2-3	CAIGQVEDTQYF	TGTGCCATCGGCCAAGTGGAAGATACGCAGTATTTT
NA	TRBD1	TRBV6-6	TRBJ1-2	CASSPIQGAQGGYTF	TGTGCCAGCAGTCCAATCCAGGGGGCGCAAGGTGGCTACACCTTC
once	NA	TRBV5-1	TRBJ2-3	CASSVRGSLRAADTQYF	TGCGCCAGCAGCGTAAGAGGGTCTCTGAGGGCGGCAGATACGCAGTATTTT
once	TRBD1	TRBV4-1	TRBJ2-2	CASSLGTGTGELFF	TGCGCCAGCAGCCTCGGGACAGGGACCGGGGAGCTGTTTTTT
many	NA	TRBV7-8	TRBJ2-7	CASSQRQPLDEQYF	TGTGCCAGCAGCCAGAGACAGCCTTTGGACGAGCAGTACTTC
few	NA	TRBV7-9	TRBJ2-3	CASELVFGTDTQYF	TGTGCCAGTGAACTAGTTTTCGGCACAGATACGCAGTATTTT
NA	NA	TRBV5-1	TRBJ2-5	CASSSRGPPETQYF	TGCGCCAGCAGCTCCCGAGGGCCCCCCGAGACCCAGTACTTC
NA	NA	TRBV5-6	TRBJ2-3	CASSHTTDTQYF	TGTGCCAGCAGCCACACCACAGATACGCAGTATTTT
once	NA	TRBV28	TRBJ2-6	CASGWTRAGANVLTF	TGTGCCAGCGGTTGGACCCGGGCTGGGGCCAACGTCCTGACTTTC
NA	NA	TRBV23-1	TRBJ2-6	CASSTSTSSGANVLTF	TGCGCCAGCAGTACGAGCACTAGCTCTGGGGCCAACGTCCTGACTTTC
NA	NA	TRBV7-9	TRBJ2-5	CASSRTVQETQYF	TGTGCCAGCAGCCGGACAGTCCAAGAGACCCAGTACTTC
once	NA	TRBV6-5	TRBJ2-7	CASSRNYEQYF	TGTGCCAGCAGCCGAAACTACGAGCAGTACTTC
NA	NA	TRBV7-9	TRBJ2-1	CASSSLHSWPEQFF	TGTGCCAGCAGCTCATTGCATAGCTGGCCTGAACAGTTCTTC
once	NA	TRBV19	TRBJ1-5	CASSHRSGNNQPQHF	TGTGCCAGTAGCCATAGGTCGGGGAACAATCAGCCCCAGCATTTT
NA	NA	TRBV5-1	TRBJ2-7	CASSSRTTYEQYF	TGCGCCAGCAGCTCCCGGACAACCTACGAGCAGTACTTC
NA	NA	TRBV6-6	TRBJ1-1	CASSTPDGEAFF	TGTGCCAGCAGTACTCCGGACGGTGAAGCTTTCTTT
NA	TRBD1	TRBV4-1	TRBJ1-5	CASSQGQGRNQPQHF	TGCGCCAGCAGCCAAGGACAGGGGAGAAATCAGCCCCAGCATTTT
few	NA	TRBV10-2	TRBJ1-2	CASSEGDRRLTNYGYTF	TGCGCCAGCAGTGAAGGAGACAGACGACTGACTAACTATGGCTACACCTTC
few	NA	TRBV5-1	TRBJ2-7	CASRDSSYEQYF	TGCGCCAGCAGGGACAGCTCCTACGAGCAGTACTTC
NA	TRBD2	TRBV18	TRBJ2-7	CASSLTSGSSSEQYF	TGTGCCAGCTCACTAACTAGCGGGAGTTCGTCCGAGCAGTACTTC
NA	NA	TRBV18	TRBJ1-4	CASSPGSNEKLFF	TGTGCCAGCTCACCAGGAAGCAATGAAAAACTGTTTTTT
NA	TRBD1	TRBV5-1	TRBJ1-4	CASSGVTGDKGMNEKLFF	TGCGCCAGCAGCGGCGTTACAGGGGATAAGGGGATGAATGAAAAACTGTTTTTT
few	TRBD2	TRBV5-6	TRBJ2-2	CASSLRSRLAPTGELFF	TGTGCCAGCAGCTTGAGGTCGCGACTAGCACCCACCGGGGAGCTGTTTTTT
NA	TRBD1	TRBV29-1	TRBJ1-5	CSVRGGQNQPQHF	TGCAGCGTTAGGGGGGGACAGAATCAGCCCCAGCATTTT
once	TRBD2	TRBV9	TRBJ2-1	CASSVRAGGSYNEQFF	TGTGCCAGCAGCGTTAGAGCGGGAGGGTCGTACAATGAGCAGTTCTTC
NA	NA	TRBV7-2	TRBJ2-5	CASSYGLQEGETQYF	TGTGCCAGCAGCTATGGACTCCAGGAAGGAGAGACCCAGTACTTC
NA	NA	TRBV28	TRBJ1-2	CASRILGNMGHGYTF	TGTGCCAGCCGAATACTTGGGAATATGGGTCATGGCTACACCTTC
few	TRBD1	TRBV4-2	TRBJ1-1	CASSPRGGATEAFF	TGTGCCAGCAGCCCCAGGGGGGGGGCCACTGAAGCTTTCTTT
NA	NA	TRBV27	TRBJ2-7	CASSPELGASYEQYF	TGTGCCAGCAGTCCCGAACTGGGGGCGTCCTACGAGCAGTACTTC
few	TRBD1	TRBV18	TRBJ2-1	CASSPQGQGSYNEQFF	TGTGCCAGCTCACCACAAGGACAGGGCTCCTACAATGAGCAGTTCTTC
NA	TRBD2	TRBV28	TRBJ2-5	CASSTAGASQETQYF	TGTGCCAGCAGTACAGCGGGGGCGAGCCAAGAGACCCAGTACTTC
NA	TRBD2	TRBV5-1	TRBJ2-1	CASRTSGRANEQFF	TGCGCCAGCAGAACGAGCGGGAGGGCCAATGAGCAGTTCTTC
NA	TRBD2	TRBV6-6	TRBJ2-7	CASSYSRVAGPNEQYF	TGTGCCAGCAGTTACTCGAGGGTAGCGGGACCCAACGAGCAGTACTTC
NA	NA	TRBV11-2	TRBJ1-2	CASSLGPAGMDYGYTF	TGTGCCAGCAGCTTGGGACCCGCGGGGATGGACTATGGCTACACCTTC
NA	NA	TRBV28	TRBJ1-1	CASSLPTGSLDEAFF	TGTGCCAGCAGTTTACCTACAGGGAGTTTGGATGAAGCTTTCTTT
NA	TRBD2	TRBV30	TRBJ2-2	CARWTSGWGELFF	TGTGCCCGATGGACTAGCGGATGGGGGGAGCTGTTTTTT
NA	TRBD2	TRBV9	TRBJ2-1	CASCRGGGSYNEQFF	TGTGCCAGCTGCCGGGGGGGAGGTTCCTACAATGAGCAGTTCTTC
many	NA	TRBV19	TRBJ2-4	CASRDRLAKNIQYF	TGTGCCAGTAGGGACAGACTAGCCAAAAACATTCAGTACTTC
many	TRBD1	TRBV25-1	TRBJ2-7	CASSRGQPYEQYF	TGTGCCAGCAGCCGGGGACAGCCCTACGAGCAGTACTTC
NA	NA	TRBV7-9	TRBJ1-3	CASSSSNRDIGNTIYF	TGTGCCAGCAGCTCCTCGAACCGGGACATTGGAAACACCATATATTTT
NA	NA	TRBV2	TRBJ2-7	CASSSSYEQYF	TGTGCCAGCAGTAGTAGCTACGAGCAGTACTTC
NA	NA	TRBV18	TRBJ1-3	CASSPYSGTTRNTIYF	TGTGCCAGCTCACCGTATTCCGGGACAACGAGAAACACCATATATTTT
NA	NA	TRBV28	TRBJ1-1	CASSFGGLMAEAFF	TGTGCCAGCAGTTTCGGGGGGCTGATGGCTGAAGCTTTCTTT
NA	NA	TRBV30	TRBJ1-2	CAWNRDNNYGYTF	TGTGCCTGGAATCGGGACAATAACTATGGCTACACCTTC